A single sample gave rise to the 30 T cell receptor beta chains below, sequenced in a study of blood T cell repertoires in COVID-19. Measured with immunoSEQ multiplex PCR; TCRdb has only the in-frame clones, and not every one. This sample has roughly 200,000 clones, with 70% to 90% found just once. Sequencing used peripheral blood. Receptors were obtained from a human donor with active or convalescent COVID-19. The donor label of this sample is uncertain.

The rearrangement links TRBV7-9 to TRBJ1-4; D remains ambiguous. The CDR3 is 14 amino acids. The germline CDR1 and CDR2 sequences are SEHNR and FQNEAQ (reference sequence). V gave up 3 bases and J gave up 4 bases, with 9 bases separating them. The CDR3 here is CASSLVQINEKLFF. DNA for the CDR3: TGTGCCAGCAGCTTGGTACAGATTAATGAAAAACTGTTTTTT.

The gene calls are TRBV9 and TRBJ2-5, with TRBD2 matching over 12 bases. After removal of 3 bases from V and 2 bases from J, the junction contained 5 bases not matched to a gene. Germline lookup yields CDR1 SGDLS and CDR2 YYNGEE. The CDR3 has 16 amino acids. This chain's CDR3 is CASSDRLAGEQETQYF. The DNA of the CDR3 is TGTGCCAGCAGCGATCGACTAGCGGGGGAACAAGAGACCCAGTACTTC.

V gene TRBV19 combines with J gene TRBJ2-3; 7 bases map to TRBD2. Per the germline V gene, CDR1 is LNHDA and CDR2 is SQIVND (reference sequence). CDR3 length: 16 amino acids. With V trimmed by 1 base and J by 2 bases, 6 bases remained unmatched. The CDR3 region has the DNA TGTGCCAGTAGTATAGGAGCGCTAGCGGCCACAGATACGCAGTATTTT. Its translation is CASSIGALAATDTQYF. The variable domain in full, with the rest retrieved from reference TRBV19 and TRBJ2-3, is DGGITQSPKYLFRKEGQNVTLSCEQNLNHDAMYWYRQDPGQGLRLIYYSQIVNDFQKGDIAEGYSVSREKKESFPLTVTSAQKNPTAFYLCASSIGALAATDTQYFGPGTRLTVL.

This chain uses TRBV27 with TRBJ2-1; TRBD1 matches 7 bases. Germline CDR1 reads MNHEY; CDR2 reads SMNVEV (reference sequence). CDR3 length: 11 residues. V gave up 7 bases and J gave up 14 bases; unmatched junction bases: 8. The CDR3 bases are TGTGCCAGCATGATCGGGGACAGAAAGTTCTTC. Its protein product is CASMIGDRKFF.

This clone was counted between two and nine times. CDR3 sequence: CASSYQGGEVGETQYF. The CDR3 nucleotides read TGTGCCAGCAGTTACCAAGGAGGGGAGGTTGGAGAGACCCAGTACTTC. V is TRBV6-2 or TRBV6-3 and J is TRBJ2-5, with D possibly being TRBD2 (6 bases). Per the germline V gene, CDR1 is MNHEY and CDR2 is SVGEGT. Trimming stripped 2 bases from V and 4 bases from J, with 17 bases between. The CDR3 sequence is 16 residues long.

This chain links TRBV27 with TRBJ1-2; 10 bases fit TRBD1. The CDR3 has 17 residues. Looked up from germline, CDR1 is MNHEY and CDR2 is SMNVEV (reference sequence). V was clipped by 5 bases and J by 4 bases; unmatched bases: 13. CDR3 sequence (DNA): TGTGCCAGCAGTGCCGGGACAGGGGCCCCGCTAGGCTATGGCTACACCTTC. This sequence encodes CASSAGTGAPLGYGYTF.

The chain couples TRBV2 to TRBJ1-2, with 7 nucleotides matching TRBD1. CDR3 length equals 14 residues. CDR1 is SNHLY, CDR2 FYNNEI, per germline. V shed 3 bases, J shed 4 bases, and the junction held 5 bases outside the gene matches. The CDR3 loop is CASSDRTGSYGYTF. The DNA for the CDR3 is TGTGCCAGCAGTGACCGGACAGGAAGCTATGGCTACACCTTC.

This rearrangement joins TRBV7-2 to TRBJ1-2, with 9 bases matching TRBD1. The CDR3 consists of 14 residues. CDR1 SGHTA and CDR2 FQGNSA come from the germline V gene. J gave up 7 bases and V 5 bases, and 8 bases lay outside the gene matches. CDR3 sequence reads: CASSMTGGVAGYTF. CDR3 DNA sequence: TGTGCCAGCAGCATGACAGGGGGAGTCGCTGGCTACACCTTC.

The DNA of the CDR3 is TGTGCCAGCAGCAGGACAGGGGCGAACACCGGGGAGCTGTTTTTT. This codes for CASSRTGANTGELFF. The chain is built from TRBV6-5 and TRBJ2-2; the match to TRBD1 covers 9 bases. This CDR3 is 15 amino acids long. CDR1 is MNHEY, CDR2 SVGAGI, per germline. With 6 bases clipped from V and 0 bases from J, the junction kept 2 bases outside the gene matches.

The chain recombines TRBV29-1 with TRBJ2-5; the D gene is possibly TRBD1 (7 bases). Germline V gene data show CDR1 as SQVTM and CDR2 as ANQGSEA. V was clipped by 2 bases and J by 3 bases, with 22 bases between them. The CDR3 covers 17 residues. The CDR3 DNA sequence: TGCAGCGTTGAACTTTCGACCGGCAGGGGGGTAAAAGAGACCCAGTACTTC. It is translated as CSVELSTGRGVKETQYF.

This sequence joins TRBV2 and TRBJ2-1, with 13 nucleotides matching TRBD2. This CDR3 contains 17 residues. Germline V gene lookup returns CDR1 SNHLY and CDR2 FYNNEI. V shed 8 bases and J 6 bases; nucleotides not matched to a gene: 13. The chain's CDR3 is CASASGLGLAGVNEQFF. As DNA, the CDR3 is TGTGCCAGCGCGTCGGGCCTTGGACTAGCGGGAGTCAATGAGCAGTTCTTC.

The gene calls are TRBV12-3 or TRBV12-4 and TRBJ2-3; unclear D gene. This CDR3 is 12 amino acids long. Trimming pared 7 bases from V and 2 bases from J, leaving 7 bases between. CDR3: CASTFNTDTQYF. DNA of the CDR3: TGTGCCAGCACTTTCAACACAGATACGCAGTATTTT.

V is TRBV7-3 and J is TRBJ2-1, with TRBD2 matching 15 bases. This CDR3 contains 14 residues. V shed 5 bases, J shed 9 bases, and the junction held 2 bases outside the gene matches. Germline loops: CDR1 SGHTA, CDR2 FQGTGA. Here the CDR3 reads CASSAGLAGGEQFF. The CDR3 DNA is TGTGCCAGCAGCGCGGGACTAGCGGGAGGTGAGCAGTTCTTC.

The J gene is TRBJ1-1, the V gene TRBV3-1 (or the pseudogene TRBV3-2); TRBD1 matches at 10 bases. CDR3 length: 14 residues. Germline V gene data show CDR1 as LGHDT and CDR2 as YNNKEL (reference sequence). The V gene end was trimmed by 6 bases and the J gene end by 5 bases; junction bases not matched to a gene: 6. The CDR3, as DNA: TGTGCCAGCAGGGGGACAGGGGATCGGACTGAAGCTTTCTTT. Its translation: CASRGTGDRTEAFF.

The J gene is TRBJ1-5, the V gene TRBV2; tentative D call: TRBD1 (5 bases). V lost 7 bases to trimming and J lost 0 bases, with 10 bases between them. The CDR3 runs 14 residues. CDR1 is SNHLY, CDR2 FYNNEI, per germline. CDR3 amino acids: CASNPGYSNQPQHF. In DNA, the CDR3 is TGTGCCAGCAATCCAGGGTATAGCAATCAGCCCCAGCATTTT.

The genes are TRBV18 and TRBJ1-1; 7 bases agree with TRBD1. Germline values: CDR1 KGHSH, CDR2 LQKENI. V trimming: 4 bases; J trimming: 6 bases; junction bases outside the gene matches: 11. CDR3 size: 15 residues. CDR3 sequence (DNA): TGTGCCAGCTCACGAGACAGGGTTGGAATCGCTGAAGCTTTCTTT. It codes for CASSRDRVGIAEAFF.

The J gene is TRBJ1-5, the V gene TRBV10-2, with D possibly matching TRBD1 (6 bases). Per germline, CDR1 WSHSY and CDR2 SAAADI. Trimming took off 6 bases at V and 7 bases at J, with 13 bases between the two ends. This CDR3 has 13 amino acids. CDR3 amino acids: CASSTGWRQPQHF. CDR3 nucleotide sequence: TGCGCCAGCAGCACAGGGTGGAGGCAGCCCCAGCATTTT.

V is TRBV28 and J is TRBJ1-2; possible D gene TRBD1, 6 bases. The CDR3 length is 13 residues. Trimming pared 3 bases from V and 7 bases from J, leaving 12 bases between. Per the germline V gene, CDR1 is MDHEN and CDR2 is SYDVKM. The CDR3 loop reads CASSLRQGFGYTF. CDR3 nucleotide sequence: TGTGCCAGCAGTTTGCGGCAGGGGTTTGGCTACACCTTC.

The chain recombines TRBV28 with TRBJ2-3, with 11 bases lining up with TRBD2. CDR3 size: 16 residues. V lost 4 bases and J lost 2; bases outside the gene matches: 5. Germline CDR1 and CDR2: MDHEN and SYDVKM. The CDR3 loop is CASSSRLAGFTDTQYF. The CDR3 DNA reads as TGTGCCAGCAGTTCCCGACTAGCGGGATTCACAGATACGCAGTATTTT.

This clone appeared a single time. The V and J genes are TRBV7-9 and TRBJ2-3, with 9 nucleotides matching TRBD2. CDR3 length equals 15 residues. The trim removed 7 bases at V and 0 bases at J, leaving 5 bases unmatched. CDR1 is SEHNR and CDR2 is FQNEAQ in the germline V gene (reference sequence). CDR3 sequence (DNA): TGTGCCAGCAAACGACTAGCGGCCAGCACAGATACGCAGTATTTT. It codes for CASKRLAASTDTQYF.

CDR3 coding DNA: TGCGCCAGCAGCCAAGATTTGGCATACGGGGGTTACACCTACGAGCAGTACTTC. Translating gives CASSQDLAYGGYTYEQYF. V is TRBV4-3 and J is TRBJ2-7, with a weak D call TRBD2 (6 bases). From germline, CDR1 is LGHNA and CDR2 YSLEER. The CDR3 has 18 residues. V was clipped by 0 bases and J by 2 bases, with 20 bases between them.

The gene calls are TRBV10-3 and TRBJ1-2; unclear D gene. The CDR3 sequence is 13 residues long. V was pared by 6 bases and J by 4 bases, with 12 bases between. In germline, CDR1 is ENHRY, CDR2 SYGVKD. CDR3 protein: CAISPSPGYGYTF. The CDR3 DNA reads as TGTGCCATCAGCCCCAGCCCAGGCTATGGCTACACCTTC.

This chain uses TRBV5-1 with TRBJ1-1; perhaps TRBD1 as D (5 bases). Germline V gene data show CDR1 as SGHRS and CDR2 as YFSETQ. V was shortened by 0 bases and J by 12 bases, with 21 bases between the two germline ends. The CDR3 loop spans 15 amino acids. The CDR3 nucleotides read TGCGCCAGCAGCTTGGGGGGACTAGCTCGCCGAAATACTTTCTTT. It yields the protein CASSLGGLARRNTFF. Full variable domain (outside the CDR3, taken from reference TRBV5-1 and TRBJ1-1): KAGVTQTPRYLIKTRGQQVTLSCSPISGHRSVSWYQQTPGQGLQFLFEYFSETQRNKGNFPGRFSGRQFSNSRSEMNVSTLELGDSALYLCASSLGGLARRNTFFGQGTRLTVV.

V is TRBV29-1 and J is TRBJ1-6, with D possibly being TRBD1 (6 bases). This CDR3 region has 15 residues. Germline CDR1 reads SQVTM; CDR2 reads ANQGSEA. Trimming took 4 bases from V and 10 from J, leaving 20 bases between them. This chain's CDR3 is CSVAQEGGRGSPLHF. In DNA, the CDR3 is TGCAGCGTTGCTCAAGAGGGGGGGCGAGGATCACCCCTCCACTTT.

J is TRBJ1-5 and V is TRBV6-5, with 8 bases lining up with TRBD1. This CDR3 is 15 amino acids long. The germline V gene has CDR1 MNHEY and CDR2 SVGAGI. After removal of 2 bases from V and 5 bases from J, the junction contained 5 bases not matched to a gene. The CDR3 DNA sequence: TGTGCCAGCAGTTACGGACAGGGTGGTCATCAGCCCCAGCATTTT. Translating gives CASSYGQGGHQPQHF.

The CDR3 sequence: CASSLGPGLADNEQFF. CDR3 in DNA: TGTGCCAGCAGCTTAGGCCCGGGACTAGCGGACAATGAGCAGTTCTTC. The V call is TRBV13, the J call TRBJ2-1; the match to TRBD2 covers 11 bases. The V gene end was trimmed by 0 bases and the J gene end by 5 bases; junction bases not matched to a gene: 3. There are 16 residues in the CDR3. Per germline, CDR1 PRHDT and CDR2 FYEKMQ (reference sequence).

The CDR3 region has the DNA TGCAGTGCTAGTGGCGGGAGTCCGGAGACCCAGTACTTC. Translation: CSASGGSPETQYF. The chain uses TRBV20-1 and TRBJ2-5, with 7 positions matching TRBD2. Germline V gene sequence: CDR1 DFQATT, CDR2 SNEGSKA (reference sequence). This CDR3 contains 13 residues. V lost 3 bases and J lost 5; bases outside the gene matches: 6.

The table lists this clone with a few counts. CDR3 DNA: TGTGCCAGTGGCAGGGGACCCTACGAGCAGTACTTC. Amino acids: CASGRGPYEQYF. This rearrangement joins TRBV19 to TRBJ2-7; perhaps TRBD1 as D (6 bases). Trimming removed 8 bases from V and 2 bases from J, with 10 bases in between. Germline V gene lookup returns CDR1 LNHDA and CDR2 SQIVND (reference sequence). The CDR3 has 12 amino acids. Together with reference TRBV19 and TRBJ2-7, the CDR3 gives the full variable domain: DGGITQSPKYLFRKEGQNVTLSCEQNLNHDAMYWYRQDPGQGLRLIYYSQIVNDFQKGDIAEGYSVSREKKESFPLTVTSAQKNPTAFYLCASGRGPYEQYFGPGTRLTVT.

V usage is TRBV5-1 and J usage is TRBJ1-2; 11 bases are a match to TRBD1. Per germline, CDR1 SGHRS and CDR2 YFSETQ. The CDR3 is 14 residues long. V was pared by 3 bases and J by 5 bases, with 3 bases of the junction left unmatched. The CDR3, as DNA: TGCGCCAGCAGCTCGGACAGGGGGCTTTATGGCTACACCTTC. It specifies CASSSDRGLYGYTF.

V gene TRBV11-2 combines with J gene TRBJ2-7; the match to TRBD2 covers 15 bases. With 5 bases clipped from V and 2 bases from J, the junction kept 10 bases outside the gene matches. CDR3 length: 18 residues. Germline V CDR1 and CDR2: SGHAT, FQNNGV. As DNA, the CDR3 is TGTGCCAGCAGCGGACGGACTAGCGGGGGGGGTGGTCCCTACGAGCAGTACTTC. As protein: CASSGRTSGGGGPYEQYF. Using reference TRBV11-2 and TRBJ2-7 for the parts outside the CDR3, the full variable domain is EAGVAQSPRYKIIEKRQSVAFWCNPISGHATLYWYQQILGQGPKLLIQFQNNGVVDDSQLPKDRFSAERLKGVDSTLKIQPAKLEDSAVYLCASSGRTSGGGGPYEQYFGPGTRLTVT.